This entry describes one T cell receptor beta chain. The CDR3 is 13 residues long. The V gene's germline CDR1 is LNHDA and CDR2 SQIVND (reference sequence). V lost 5 bases to trimming and J lost 1 base, with 8 bases between them. TCRdb's copy holds only in-frame clones and misses some; the assay was immunoSEQ multiplex PCR. The sample yields about 59,000 clones, around 85% seen once. The sample comes from a study of OX40 agonist ivuxolimab in advanced cancers. Study as a whole: Males comprised 82.7% of the group, whose mean age was about 60 years (range 23 to 79).

The chain links TRBV19 to TRBJ1-1; the D is unclear. This TCR was recovered from an adult with an advanced solid tumor such as melanoma, head and neck, liver or kidney cancer. The sample in question was CD4+ or CD8+ T cells sorted from blood, obtained in a trial of the OX40 agonist ivuxolimab. The CDR3 nucleotides read TGTGCCAGTAGTCAACAAAGGAACACTGAAGCTTTCTTT. It translates to CASSQQRNTEAFF.